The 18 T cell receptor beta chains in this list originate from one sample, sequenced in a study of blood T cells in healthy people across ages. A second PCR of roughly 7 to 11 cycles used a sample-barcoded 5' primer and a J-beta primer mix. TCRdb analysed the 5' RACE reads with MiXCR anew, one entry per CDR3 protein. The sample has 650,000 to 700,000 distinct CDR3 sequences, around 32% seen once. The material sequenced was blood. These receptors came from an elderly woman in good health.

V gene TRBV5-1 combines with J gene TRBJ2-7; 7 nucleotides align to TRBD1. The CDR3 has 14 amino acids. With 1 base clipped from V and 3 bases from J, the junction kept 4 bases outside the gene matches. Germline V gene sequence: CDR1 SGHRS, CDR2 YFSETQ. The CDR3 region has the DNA TGCGCCAGCAGCTTGAGTCAGGGGGTCTACGAGCAGTACTTC. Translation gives CASSLSQGVYEQYF. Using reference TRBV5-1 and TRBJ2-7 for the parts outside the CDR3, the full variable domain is KAGVTQTPRYLIKTRGQQVTLSCSPISGHRSVSWYQQTPGQGLQFLFEYFSETQRNKGNFPGRFSGRQFSNSRSEMNVSTLELGDSALYLCASSLSQGVYEQYFGPGTRLTVT.

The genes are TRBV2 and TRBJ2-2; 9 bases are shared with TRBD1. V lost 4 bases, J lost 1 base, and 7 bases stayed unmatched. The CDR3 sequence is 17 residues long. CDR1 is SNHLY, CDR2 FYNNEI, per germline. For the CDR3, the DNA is TGTGCCAGCAGTGCGGACAGGGGATTTGTGAACACCGGGGAGCTGTTTTTT. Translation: CASSADRGFVNTGELFF.

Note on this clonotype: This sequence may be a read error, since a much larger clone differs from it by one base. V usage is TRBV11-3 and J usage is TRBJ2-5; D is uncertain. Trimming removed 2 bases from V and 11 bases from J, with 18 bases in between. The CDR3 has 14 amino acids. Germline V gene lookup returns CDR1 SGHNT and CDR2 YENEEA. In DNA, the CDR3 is TGTGCCAGCAGCTTAAGCTTAAGTGGGAATGAGCAGTACTTC. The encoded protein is CASSLSLSGNEQYF.

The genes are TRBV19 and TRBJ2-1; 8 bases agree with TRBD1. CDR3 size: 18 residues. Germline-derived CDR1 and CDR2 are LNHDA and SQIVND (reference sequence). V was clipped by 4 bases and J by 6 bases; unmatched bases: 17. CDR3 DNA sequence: TGTGCCAGTAGTACCGGCACAGGGGGGACGTCGGGGCGCAATGAGCAGTTCTTC. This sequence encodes CASSTGTGGTSGRNEQFF. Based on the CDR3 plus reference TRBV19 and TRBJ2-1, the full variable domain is DGGITQSPKYLFRKEGQNVTLSCEQNLNHDAMYWYRQDPGQGLRLIYYSQIVNDFQKGDIAEGYSVSREKKESFPLTVTSAQKNPTAFYLCASSTGTGGTSGRNEQFFGPGTRLTVL.

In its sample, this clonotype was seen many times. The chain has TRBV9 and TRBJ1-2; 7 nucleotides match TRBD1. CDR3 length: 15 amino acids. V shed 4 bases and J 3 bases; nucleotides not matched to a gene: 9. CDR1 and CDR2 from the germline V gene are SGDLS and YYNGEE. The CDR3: CASSPVEGAYYGYTF. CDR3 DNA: TGTGCCAGCAGCCCCGTGGAGGGGGCTTACTATGGCTACACCTTC.

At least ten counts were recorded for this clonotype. CDR3 protein: CASSLGATTYNEQFF. The CDR3 DNA reads as TGTGCCAGCAGCTTAGGAGCGACGACCTACAATGAGCAGTTCTTC. V and J are TRBV7-2 and TRBJ2-1; unclear D gene. Germline V gene sequence: CDR1 SGHTA, CDR2 FQGNSA. The length of the CDR3 is 15 residues. Deletions cut 1 base from V and 2 bases from J, with 9 bases between. Based on the CDR3 plus reference TRBV7-2 and TRBJ2-1, the full variable domain is GAGVSQSPSNKVTEKGKDVELRCDPISGHTALYWYRQSLGQGLEFLIYFQGNSAPDKSGLPSDRFSAERTGGSVSTLTIQRTQQEDSAVYLCASSLGATTYNEQFFGPGTRLTVL.

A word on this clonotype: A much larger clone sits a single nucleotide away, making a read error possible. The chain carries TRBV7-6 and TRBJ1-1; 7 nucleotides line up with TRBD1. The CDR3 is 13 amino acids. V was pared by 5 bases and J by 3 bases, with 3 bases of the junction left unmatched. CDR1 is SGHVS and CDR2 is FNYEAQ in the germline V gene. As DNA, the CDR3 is TGTGCCAGCAGCGCAGGGGGGTACACTGAAGCTTTCTTT. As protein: CASSAGGYTEAFF.

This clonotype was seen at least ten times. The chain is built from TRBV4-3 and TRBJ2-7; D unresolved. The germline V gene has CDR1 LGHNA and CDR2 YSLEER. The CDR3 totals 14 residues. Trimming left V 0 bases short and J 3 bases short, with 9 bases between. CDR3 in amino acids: CASSQEVQDYEQYF. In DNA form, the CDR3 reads TGCGCCAGCAGCCAAGAAGTGCAGGACTACGAGCAGTACTTC.

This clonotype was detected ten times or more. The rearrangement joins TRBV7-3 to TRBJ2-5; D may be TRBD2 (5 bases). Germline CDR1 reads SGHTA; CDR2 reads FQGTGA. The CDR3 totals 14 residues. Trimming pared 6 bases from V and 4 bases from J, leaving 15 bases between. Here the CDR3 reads CASRPSGGRETQYF. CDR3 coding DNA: TGTGCCAGCAGACCAAGCGGCGGGCGAGAGACCCAGTACTTC. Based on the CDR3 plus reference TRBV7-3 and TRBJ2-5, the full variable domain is GAGVSQTPSNKVTEKGKYVELRCDPISGHTALYWYRQSLGQGPEFLIYFQGTGAADDSGLPNDRFFAVRPEGSVSTLKIQRTERGDSAVYLCASRPSGGRETQYFGPGTRLLVL.

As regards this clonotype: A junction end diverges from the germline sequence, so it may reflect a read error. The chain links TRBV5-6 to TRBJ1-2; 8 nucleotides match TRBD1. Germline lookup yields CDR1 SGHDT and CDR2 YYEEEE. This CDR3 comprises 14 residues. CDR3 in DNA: TGTGCCGGCAGCCCAGGGGGCAGGGGTCATGGCTACACCTTC. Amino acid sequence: CAGSPGGRGHGYTF.

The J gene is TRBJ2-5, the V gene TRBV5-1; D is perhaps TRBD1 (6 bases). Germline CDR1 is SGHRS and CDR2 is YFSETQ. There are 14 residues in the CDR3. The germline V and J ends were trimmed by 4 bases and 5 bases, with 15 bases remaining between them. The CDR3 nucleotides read TGCGCCAGCAGCGGCCGCGGACAGTGGGAGACCCAGTACTTC. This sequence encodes CASSGRGQWETQYF.

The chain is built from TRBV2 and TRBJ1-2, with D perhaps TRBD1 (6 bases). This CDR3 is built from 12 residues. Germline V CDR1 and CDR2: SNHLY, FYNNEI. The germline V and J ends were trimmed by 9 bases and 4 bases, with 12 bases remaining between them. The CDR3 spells CASSDSSYGYTF. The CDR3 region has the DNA TGTGCCAGTTCGGACAGCTCCTATGGCTACACCTTC.

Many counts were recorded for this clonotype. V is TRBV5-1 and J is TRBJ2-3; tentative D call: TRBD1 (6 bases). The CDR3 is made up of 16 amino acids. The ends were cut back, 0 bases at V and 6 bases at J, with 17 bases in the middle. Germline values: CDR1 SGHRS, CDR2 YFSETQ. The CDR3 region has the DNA TGCGCCAGCAGCTTGGATCGGATCAGGGGCGAGGATACGCAGTATTTT. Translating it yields CASSLDRIRGEDTQYF.

The CDR3 nucleotides read TGCAGTGCTCTATTACCGGGACCCGGAAGGACTGAAGCTTTCTTT. Its protein product is CSALLPGPGRTEAFF. This chain joins TRBV20-1 and TRBJ1-1; TRBD1 might be the D (5 bases). CDR1 and CDR2 (germline): DFQATT, SNEGSKA (reference sequence). The CDR3 spans 15 residues. Trimming stripped 5 bases from V and 5 bases from J, with 21 bases between.

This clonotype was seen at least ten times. CDR3 nucleotides: TGTGCCAGCAGCTTAGAAGGACAGTCCTATGGCTACACCTTC. Amino acid sequence: CASSLEGQSYGYTF. The rearrangement joins TRBV7-8 to TRBJ1-2; the D gene is possibly TRBD1 (6 bases). Per germline, CDR1 SGHVS and CDR2 FQNEAQ. The CDR3 runs 14 residues. Trimming removed 1 base from V and 4 bases from J, with 10 bases in between.

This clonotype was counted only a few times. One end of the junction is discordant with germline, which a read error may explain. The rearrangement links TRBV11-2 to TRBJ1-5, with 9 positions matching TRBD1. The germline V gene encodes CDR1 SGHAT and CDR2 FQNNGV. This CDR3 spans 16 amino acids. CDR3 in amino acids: CANSPGTGLYNQPQHF. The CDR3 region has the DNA TGTGCCAACAGCCCGGGGACAGGGCTTTACAATCAGCCCCAGCATTTT. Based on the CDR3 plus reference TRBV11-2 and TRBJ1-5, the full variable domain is EAGVAQSPRYKIIEKRQSVAFWCNPISGHATLYWYQQILGQGPKLLIQFQNNGVVDDSQLPKDRFSAERLKGVDSTLKIQPAKLEDSAVYLCANSPGTGLYNQPQHFGDGTRLSIL.

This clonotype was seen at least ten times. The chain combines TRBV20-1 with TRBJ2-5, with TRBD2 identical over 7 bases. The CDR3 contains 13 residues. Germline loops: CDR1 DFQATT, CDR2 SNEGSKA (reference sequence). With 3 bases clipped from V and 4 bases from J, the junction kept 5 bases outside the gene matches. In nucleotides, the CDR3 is TGCAGTGCTAGCGGACTAGGGGTAGAGACCCAGTACTTC. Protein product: CSASGLGVETQYF.

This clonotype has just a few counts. The DNA for the CDR3 is TGTGCCAGTAGTATGTGGCGACAGGGGCACGAGCAGTACTTC. It yields the protein CASSMWRQGHEQYF. The chain is built from TRBV19 and TRBJ2-7; 8 nucleotides match TRBD1. The CDR3 extends over 14 amino acids. Germline V lookup: CDR1 LNHDA, CDR2 SQIVND (reference sequence). Losses at the gene ends were 3 bases for V and 5 bases for J; bases not matched to a gene: 6.